The 9 T cell receptor beta chains below were found in one sample sequenced in a study of T-cell memory formation after mild COVID-19. TCRdb reprocessed the 5' RACE reads with MiXCR, giving one entry per CDR3 protein. Of 150,000 to 200,000 distinct CDR3 sequences in the sample, roughly 10% were seen once. The specimen sequenced was PBMCs or a T cell subset sorted from them (not recorded which). Receptor source: a man aged 18 to 29 who had mild COVID-19 (a few samples of this study predate the infection). Cell type and time point are not known.

The rearrangement uses TRBV7-2 and TRBJ2-7, with D perhaps matching TRBD1 (5 bases). This CDR3 is 13 amino acids long. V shed 0 bases and J shed 6 bases, with 9 bases lying between them. CDR1 and CDR2 (germline): SGHTA, FQGNSA. The CDR3 is CASSLAWGSEQYF. As DNA, the CDR3 is TGTGCCAGCAGCTTAGCCTGGGGCAGCGAGCAGTACTTC.

This clonotype has more than one count but fewer than ten. The V call is TRBV27, the J call TRBJ2-7; maybe TRBD2 (6 bases). V lost 3 bases and J 6 bases, leaving 18 bases between the germline ends. The CDR3 totals 15 residues. Per the germline V gene, CDR1 is MNHEY and CDR2 is SMNVEV (reference sequence). Here the CDR3 reads CASSFSGAAVLEQYF. The CDR3 DNA follows: TGTGCCAGCAGTTTTTCGGGAGCAGCGGTCCTCGAGCAGTACTTC.

This clonotype was seen ten or more times. The chain employs TRBV2 and TRBJ1-2; D may be TRBD1 (6 bases). Germline V gene lookup returns CDR1 SNHLY and CDR2 FYNNEI. V was pared by 7 bases and J by 3 bases, with 6 bases between. The CDR3 covers 11 residues. The CDR3 here is CASNRDYGYTF. The CDR3 nucleotides are TGTGCCAGCAACAGGGACTATGGCTACACCTTC. Together with reference TRBV2 and TRBJ1-2, the CDR3 gives the full variable domain: EPEVTQTPSHQVTQMGQEVILRCVPISNHLYFYWYRQILGQKVEFLVSFYNNEISEKSEIFDDQFSVERPDGSNFTLKIRSTKLEDSAMYFCASNRDYGYTFGSGTRLTVV.

This clonotype was recorded a few times. Here the CDR3 DNA reads TGTGCCAGCAGCCGGACTCGCACAGATACGCAGTATTTT. Residues: CASSRTRTDTQYF. This rearrangement joins TRBV7-2 to TRBJ2-3, with D possibly being TRBD2 (5 bases). Germline V CDR1 and CDR2: SGHTA, FQGNSA. CDR3 length: 13 residues. Trimming removed 5 bases from V and 1 base from J, with 7 bases in between.

This clonotype was counted at least ten times. V usage is TRBV3-1 and J usage is TRBJ2-5; D is possibly TRBD1 (5 bases). The germline V gene encodes CDR1 LGHDT and CDR2 YNNKEL (reference sequence). The V gene lost 3 bases and the J gene lost 6 bases, with 20 bases spanning the gap. This CDR3 is 16 amino acids long. CDR3 DNA sequence: TGTGCCAGCAGCCATCGGACGCGTGCAGGGTTGAAGACCCAGTACTTC. Protein product: CASSHRTRAGLKTQYF.

This clonotype appeared a few times. CDR3 in amino acids: CASSLGQAGYGYTF. The DNA for the CDR3 is TGCGCCAGCAGCTTGGGACAGGCTGGCTATGGCTACACCTTC. The chain combines TRBV5-1 with TRBJ1-2; weak D call: TRBD1 (6 bases). Germline CDR1 SGHRS, CDR2 YFSETQ. Trimming removed 0 bases at V and 4 bases at J, with 10 bases between. This CDR3 region has 14 residues.

This clonotype was seen only a few times. The chain couples TRBV2 to TRBJ2-3; no clear D. The CDR3 contains 15 residues. Trimming took off 0 bases at V and 0 bases at J, with 7 bases between the two ends. Per the germline V gene, CDR1 is SNHLY and CDR2 is FYNNEI. The CDR3 coding sequence is TGTGCCAGCAGTGAAGCGGGCGTTAGCACAGATACGCAGTATTTT. This encodes CASSEAGVSTDTQYF.

The chain has TRBV20-1 and TRBJ1-1; D not resolved. Germline CDR1 is DFQATT and CDR2 is SNEGSKA (reference sequence). This CDR3 is built from 11 residues. V was shortened by 7 bases and J by 0 bases, with 6 bases between the two germline ends. This CDR3 reads CSGALNTEAFF. CDR3 DNA sequence: TGCAGTGGAGCGTTGAACACTGAAGCTTTCTTT.

This clonotype was picked up a small number of times. The genes are TRBV18 and TRBJ2-5; D is undetermined. Deletions cut 3 bases from V and 1 base from J, with 9 bases between. This CDR3 comprises 14 residues. The germline CDR1 and CDR2 sequences are KGHSH and LQKENI. This chain's CDR3 is CASSPNTLQETQYF. The CDR3, as DNA: TGTGCCAGCTCACCTAATACCCTCCAAGAGACCCAGTACTTC.